Presented here are 21 T cell receptor beta chains from one specimen sequenced in a study of T cell responses to AZD1222 COVID-19 vaccine. TCRdb's copy holds only in-frame clones and misses some; the assay was immunoSEQ multiplex PCR. The sample includes about 59,000 clones, 89% of them seen just once. Source: peripheral blood, taken 28 days after the second AZD1222 dose. These receptors all come from an adult who received the AZD1222 COVID-19 vaccine.

The V and J genes are TRBV15 and TRBJ2-3; D gene unclear. Trimming removed 3 bases from V and 5 bases from J, with 9 bases in between. This CDR3 has 13 residues. The germline gives CDR1 LNHNV, CDR2 YYDKDF (reference sequence). The CDR3 bases are TGTGCCACCAGCAGGTCGACTCGAGATACGCAGTATTTT. Encoded protein: CATSRSTRDTQYF.

The CDR3 DNA reads as TGTGCCAGCAGCCAAGAAACTAGACTATTCCACGAGCAGTACTTC. This translates into CASSQETRLFHEQYF. The genes are TRBV3-1 (or the pseudogene TRBV3-2) and TRBJ2-7; D perhaps matches TRBD2 (5 bases). The CDR3 covers 15 residues. Deletions cut 0 bases from V and 5 bases from J, with 14 bases between. Germline V gene lookup returns CDR1 LGHDT and CDR2 YNNKEL (reference sequence).

The chain joins TRBV2 to TRBJ1-5; 9 bases map to TRBD1. Germline V gives CDR1 SNHLY, CDR2 FYNNEI. The CDR3 is 14 amino acids. The J segment lost 7 bases and the V segment lost 3 bases, leaving 4 bases of the junction unmatched. In DNA form, the CDR3 reads TGTGCCAGCAGTGATCGGGACAGGGTGCAGCCCCAGCATTTT. The encoded protein is CASSDRDRVQPQHF.

V and J are TRBV28 and TRBJ2-4, with 14 bases fitting TRBD2. CDR3 size: 16 residues. Trimming took 5 bases from V and 3 from J; bases not matched to a gene: 3. Germline-derived CDR1 and CDR2 are MDHEN and SYDVKM. The CDR3 DNA sequence: TGTGCCAGCAGTCGGGGACTAGCGGGGGACAAAAACATTCAGTACTTC. It is translated as CASSRGLAGDKNIQYF.

The CDR3 DNA is TGTGCCAGCAGCTTGGGGCCGAATCAGCCCCAGCATTTT. Translated: CASSLGPNQPQHF. The rearrangement joins TRBV5-6 to TRBJ1-5; D is uncertain. V lost 0 bases and J lost 4, with 5 bases in between. This CDR3 contains 13 residues. Germline assignment: CDR1 SGHDT and CDR2 YYEEEE.

The rearrangement links TRBV11-3 to TRBJ1-6; 7 bases line up with TRBD1. J was trimmed by 5 bases and V by 4 bases; bases with no gene match: 11. Germline lookup yields CDR1 SGHNT and CDR2 YENEEA. This CDR3 spans 17 amino acids. CDR3 nucleotides: TGTGCCAGCAGCTCGGCCGCCCCGACAGGGAATAATTCACCCCTCCACTTT. Translation gives CASSSAAPTGNNSPLHF.

The chain has TRBV7-9 and TRBJ1-2; TRBD1 might be the D (5 bases). V lost 3 bases and J 7 bases, leaving 24 bases between the germline ends. The CDR3 covers 17 residues. Germline V lookup: CDR1 SEHNR, CDR2 FQNEAQ (reference sequence). CDR3 sequence: CASSFGTGSTVERGYTF. The CDR3 DNA reads TGTGCCAGCAGCTTTGGTACAGGCTCAACTGTAGAGCGTGGCTACACCTTC.

Note on this clone: Other DNA sequences of this sample code for an identical CDR3. The chain couples TRBV25-1 to TRBJ2-7, with D uncertain. The CDR3 covers 13 residues. V gave up 1 base and J gave up 7 bases, with 11 bases separating them. Germline CDR1 and CDR2: MGHDK and SYGVNS. In nucleotides, the CDR3 is TGTGCCAGCAGTGAATTTGTGGAAAGAGAGCAGTACTTC. Its protein product is CASSEFVEREQYF.

The chain couples TRBV19 to TRBJ2-5, with D possibly called TRBD1 or TRBD2 (7 bases each). CDR1 and CDR2 from the germline V gene are LNHDA and SQIVND (reference sequence). The CDR3 is 13 amino acids. V gave up 10 bases and J gave up 7 bases, with 19 bases separating them. This CDR3 is CATEGRGHGTQYF. CDR3 sequence (DNA): TGTGCCACCGAAGGGAGGGGGCATGGGACCCAGTACTTC.

This sequence joins TRBV28 and TRBJ2-7; D may be TRBD1 (6 bases). This CDR3 contains 13 residues. Germline CDR1 reads MDHEN; CDR2 reads SYDVKM. V dropped 5 bases and J dropped 7 bases, with 15 bases sitting between them. The DNA of the CDR3 is TGTGCCAGCAGTGTATCCTACAGGGAGGAGCAGTACTTC. It specifies CASSVSYREEQYF.

The chain employs TRBV30 and TRBJ1-3; no clear D. Deletions cut 5 bases from V and 2 bases from J, with 25 bases between. The CDR3 consists of 18 residues. Per the germline V gene, CDR1 is GTSNPN and CDR2 is SVGIG (reference sequence). This CDR3 reads CAWVPPGPLTGAGNTIYF. CDR3 in DNA: TGTGCCTGGGTCCCGCCAGGACCTTTGACCGGGGCTGGAAACACCATATATTTT.

DNA for the CDR3: TGCGCCAGCAGCGGGTCATCGGCGGGCACAGATACGCAGTATTTT. Translation gives CASSGSSAGTDTQYF. The rearrangement joins TRBV10-1 to TRBJ2-3, with no clear D. Germline lookup yields CDR1 WNHNN and CDR2 SYGVQD (reference sequence). This CDR3 comprises 15 residues. The ends were cut back, 6 bases at V and 1 base at J, with 14 bases in the middle.

For the CDR3, the DNA is TGTGCCAGCAGCTTGGACCCCCTGTCTCCTGAAGCTTTCTTT. It specifies CASSLDPLSPEAFF. The V gene is TRBV11-2, the J gene TRBJ1-1; no reliable D call. The germline gives CDR1 SGHAT, CDR2 FQNNGV. The CDR3 sequence is 14 residues long. Trimming cost V 3 bases and J 6 bases, with 14 bases left between them.

V usage is TRBV4-2 and J usage is TRBJ1-1; 11 bases align to TRBD1. The J segment lost 2 bases and the V segment lost 4 bases, leaving 21 bases of the junction unmatched. The CDR3 has 21 residues. Germline CDR1 LGHNA, CDR2 YNFKEQ. CDR3 sequence (DNA): TGTGCCAGCAGCCCTGCGGCACGGACAGGGGGCAGAGGAGCAAACAACACTGAAGCTTTCTTT. This gives the protein CASSPAARTGGRGANNTEAFF.

V and J are TRBV14 and TRBJ2-7; no firm D call. Germline values: CDR1 SGHDN, CDR2 FVKESK. CDR3 length equals 14 residues. With 4 bases removed from V and 5 bases from J, the gap between germline ends came to 15 bases. The CDR3 sequence: CASSPLTAPHEQYF. The CDR3 region has the DNA TGTGCCAGCAGCCCCTTGACCGCGCCCCACGAGCAGTACTTC. The full variable domain, with the rest looked up from reference TRBV14 and TRBJ2-7, is EAGVTQFPSHSVIEKGQTVTLRCDPISGHDNLYWYRRVMGKEIKFLLHFVKESKQDESGMPNNRFLAERTGGTYSTLKVQPAELEDSGVYFCASSPLTAPHEQYFGPGTRLTVT.

The CDR3 nucleotides read TGTGCCAGCAGGGGACCCCCCAGAGATGGCTACACCTTC. As protein: CASRGPPRDGYTF. This chain connects TRBV6-5 to TRBJ1-2; D is perhaps TRBD1 (5 bases). Deletions cut 6 bases from V and 6 bases from J, with 14 bases between. There are 13 residues in the CDR3. Germline V gene sequence: CDR1 MNHEY, CDR2 SVGAGI.

The chain uses TRBV5-1 and TRBJ2-5; 9 positions agree with TRBD2. The V gene end was trimmed by 5 bases and the J gene end by 5 bases; junction bases not matched to a gene: 10. Germline values: CDR1 SGHRS, CDR2 YFSETQ. CDR3 length equals 15 residues. The CDR3 loop reads CASRLAGSLGETQYF. In nucleotides, the CDR3 is TGCGCCAGCAGGCTAGCGGGAAGCTTGGGGGAGACCCAGTACTTC. Full variable domain (missing parts from reference TRBV5-1 and TRBJ2-5): KAGVTQTPRYLIKTRGQQVTLSCSPISGHRSVSWYQQTPGQGLQFLFEYFSETQRNKGNFPGRFSGRQFSNSRSEMNVSTLELGDSALYLCASRLAGSLGETQYFGPGTRLLVL.

The chain recombines TRBV13 with TRBJ1-3; 7 bases align to TRBD1. The V gene end was trimmed by 3 bases and the J gene end by 2 bases; junction bases not matched to a gene: 7. Looked up from germline, CDR1 is PRHDT and CDR2 is FYEKMQ (reference sequence). The length of the CDR3 is 16 residues. CDR3 coding DNA: TGTGCCAGCAGCTTTTCCGGGACAGCCCCTGGAAACACCATATATTTT. Residues: CASSFSGTAPGNTIYF.

V gene TRBV30 combines with J gene TRBJ2-7; 7 nucleotides match TRBD2. Germline V CDR1 and CDR2: GTSNPN, SVGIG (reference sequence). J lost 5 bases, V lost 0 bases, and 10 bases had no gene match. There are 15 residues in the CDR3. CDR3 bases: TGTGCCTGGAGTGTGCGTCGGGGGGTACTCAACGAGCAGTACTTC. It is translated as CAWSVRRGVLNEQYF.

The chain employs TRBV11-2 and TRBJ1-2; D gene ambiguous. The CDR3 runs to 12 residues. V lost 0 bases, J lost 8 bases, and 7 bases lay in between. Per the germline V gene, CDR1 is SGHAT and CDR2 is FQNNGV. The CDR3 bases are TGTGCCAGCAGCTTAGAAGAGAGGGGCTACACCTTC. Translation gives CASSLEERGYTF.

In its sample, this clone was seen once. The chain joins TRBV29-1 to TRBJ2-7; no clear D. Trimming removed 1 base at V and 4 bases at J, with 8 bases between. CDR1 is SQVTM, CDR2 ANQGSEA, per germline. The CDR3 has 12 residues. The CDR3 is CSVEGLGYEQYF. In DNA form, the CDR3 reads TGCAGCGTTGAAGGACTCGGATACGAGCAGTACTTC.